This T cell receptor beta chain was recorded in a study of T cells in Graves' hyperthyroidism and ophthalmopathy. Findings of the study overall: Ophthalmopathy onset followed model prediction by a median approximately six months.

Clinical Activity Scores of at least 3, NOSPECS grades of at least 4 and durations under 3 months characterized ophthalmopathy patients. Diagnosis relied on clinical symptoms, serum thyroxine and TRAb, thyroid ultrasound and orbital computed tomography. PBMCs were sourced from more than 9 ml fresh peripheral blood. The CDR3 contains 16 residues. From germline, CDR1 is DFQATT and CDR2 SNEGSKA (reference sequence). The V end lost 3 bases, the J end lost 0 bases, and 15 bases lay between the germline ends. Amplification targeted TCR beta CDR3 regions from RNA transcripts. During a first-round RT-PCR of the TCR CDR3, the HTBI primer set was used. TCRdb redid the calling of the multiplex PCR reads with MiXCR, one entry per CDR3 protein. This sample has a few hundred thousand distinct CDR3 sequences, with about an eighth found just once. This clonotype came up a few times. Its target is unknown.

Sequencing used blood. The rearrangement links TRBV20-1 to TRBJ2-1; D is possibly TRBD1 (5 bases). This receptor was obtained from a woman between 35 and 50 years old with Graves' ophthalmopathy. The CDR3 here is CSASPVGQSSYNEQFF. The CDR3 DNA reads TGCAGTGCTAGCCCAGTGGGGCAGAGCTCCTACAATGAGCAGTTCTTC.